This T cell receptor (beta chain) was obtained from a study of T cells in Graves' hyperthyroidism and ophthalmopathy. In the case of this clonotype: Its antigen is still unknown.

The CDR3 has 14 residues. Per germline, CDR1 SEHNR and CDR2 FQNEAQ (reference sequence). With V trimmed by 5 bases and J by 6 bases, 5 bases remained unmatched. Study observations and caveats: In the blood, most expanded thyroid clonotypes above 0.001 appeared as well.

Researchers amplified the TCR beta CDR3 regions from RNA transcripts. The HTBI primer set was used in a first-round RT-PCR of the TCR CDR3. TCRdb re-derived calls from the multiplex PCR reads in MiXCR, one entry per CDR3 protein. Seen here are some 440,000 distinct CDR3 sequences, around 14% observed once, and the top ten hold 7.5% to 9%. Patients were excluded because of uncontrolled infection, other autoimmune disease, pregnancy or lactation. This chain connects TRBV7-9 to TRBJ1-4; 8 bases map to TRBD1. The receptor comes from a woman aged 18-29 years with Graves' hyperthyroidism. Material for sequencing was blood. The CDR3 nucleotides read TGTGCCAGCAGCCCGACAGGGGTTGATGAAAAACTGTTTTTT. Translation: CASSPTGVDEKLFF.